Listed here is a single TCR beta chain. Its antigen is as yet unknown. This CDR3 has 12 amino acids. CDR1 and CDR2 (germline): MGHDK, SYGVNS. V lost 1 base, J lost 15 bases, and 5 bases stayed unmatched. The data were obtained in a study of cytomegalovirus exposure and HLA in healthy donors. Study conclusions and caveats: Altogether, 150 to 200 TCR beta chains were recorded as cytomegalovirus-associated.

Profiled with immunoSEQ multiplex PCR; TCRdb holds only in-frame clones, not every one. The sample holds about 130,000 clones; roughly 89% are singletons and the top ten take more than 0.95%. The sample taken for sequencing was PBMCs. V and J are TRBV25-1 and TRBJ1-3; TRBD1 matches 8 bases. The source of this sequence is a woman aged 18-29 years in good health and CMV-seronegative. The CDR3 region is CASSESGGQEYF. The CDR3 nucleotides are TGTGCCAGCAGTGAATCAGGGGGACAGGAATATTTT.